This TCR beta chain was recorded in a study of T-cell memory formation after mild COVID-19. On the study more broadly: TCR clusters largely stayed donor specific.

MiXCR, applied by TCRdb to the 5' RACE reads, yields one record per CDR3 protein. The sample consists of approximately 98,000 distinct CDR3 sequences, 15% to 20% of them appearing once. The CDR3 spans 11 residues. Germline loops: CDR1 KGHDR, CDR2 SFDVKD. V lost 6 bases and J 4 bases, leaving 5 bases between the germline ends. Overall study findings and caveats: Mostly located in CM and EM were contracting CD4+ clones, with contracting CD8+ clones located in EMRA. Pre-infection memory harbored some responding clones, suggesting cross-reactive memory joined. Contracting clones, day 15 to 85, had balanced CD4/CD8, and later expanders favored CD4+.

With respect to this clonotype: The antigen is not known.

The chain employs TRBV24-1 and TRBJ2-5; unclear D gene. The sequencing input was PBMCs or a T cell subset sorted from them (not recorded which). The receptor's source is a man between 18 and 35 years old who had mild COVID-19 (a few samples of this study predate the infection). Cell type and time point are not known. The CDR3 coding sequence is TGTGCCACCAGTTCGGCAGAGACCCAGTACTTC. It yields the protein CATSSAETQYF.